What follows are 13 T cell receptor beta chains derived from one specimen sequenced in a study of T cell clones after liver transplantation. The data were produced by immunoSEQ multiplex PCR, yet TCRdb's version contains in-frame clones alone and is incomplete. The table records about 45,000 clones, around 84% of them present only once. Sequencing was performed on CD4+ T cells from blood, taken 24 months after liver transplant. The receptor set was obtained from a human patient who received a liver transplant. Some T cells may be provided by the graft donor.

This clone appeared a single time. The chain combines TRBV13 with TRBJ2-3, with D possibly being TRBD1 (6 bases). CDR1 is PRHDT and CDR2 is FYEKMQ in the germline V gene (reference sequence). This CDR3 spans 16 amino acids. Trimming pared 6 bases from V and 1 base from J, leaving 17 bases between. The CDR3 region is CASRNSRHRGTDTQYF. The DNA of the CDR3 is TGTGCCAGCAGGAATAGCCGGCACAGGGGCACAGATACGCAGTATTTT.

The rearrangement uses TRBV6-5 and TRBJ1-4, with no clear D. The CDR3 length is 15 residues. The germline V gene encodes CDR1 MNHEY and CDR2 SVGAGI. Trimming took off 2 bases at V and 0 bases at J, with 7 bases between the two ends. The CDR3 nucleotides read TGTGCCAGCAGTTACACGCCAGCAACTAATGAAAAACTGTTTTTT. The encoded protein is CASSYTPATNEKLFF.

The chain uses TRBV29-1 and TRBJ2-7; 7 bases fit TRBD1. With 4 bases clipped from V and 3 bases from J, the junction kept 9 bases outside the gene matches. The CDR3 covers 14 residues. CDR1 is SQVTM and CDR2 is ANQGSEA in the germline V gene. The CDR3 sequence is CSVGGRTGLYEQYF. CDR3 DNA sequence: TGCAGCGTTGGGGGACGGACAGGACTCTACGAGCAGTACTTC.

The chain couples TRBV7-2 to TRBJ2-2; 8 bases align to TRBD1. Germline loops: CDR1 SGHTA, CDR2 FQGNSA. The V and J ends lost 6 bases and 4 bases, in that order; junction bases with no gene match: 4. CDR3 size: 14 residues. The CDR3 DNA reads TGTGCCAGCAGGCGGACAGGGCCCACCGGGGAGCTGTTTTTT. Translation gives CASRRTGPTGELFF. The full variable domain, its missing parts supplied by reference TRBV7-2 and TRBJ2-2, is GAGVSQSPSNKVTEKGKDVELRCDPISGHTALYWYRQSLGQGLEFLIYFQGNSAPDKSGLPSDRFSAERTGGSVSTLTIQRTQQEDSAVYLCASRRTGPTGELFFGEGSRLTVL.

The chain is built from TRBV7-2 and TRBJ2-5; TRBD1 agrees at 10 bases. Germline CDR1 reads SGHTA; CDR2 reads FQGNSA. Trimming took 5 bases from V and 5 from J; bases not matched to a gene: 11. This CDR3 is 16 amino acids long. DNA for the CDR3: TGTGCCAGCAGCGCCTCGGCGGGACAGGGGACGGAGACCCAGTACTTC. Its protein is CASSASAGQGTETQYF.

The chain carries TRBV9 and TRBJ1-2, with D uncertain. This CDR3 has 12 residues. V was pared by 0 bases and J by 7 bases, with 7 bases between. The germline V gene encodes CDR1 SGDLS and CDR2 YYNGEE. The CDR3 loop reads CASSVGTSGYTF. DNA for the CDR3: TGTGCCAGCAGCGTAGGTACTTCTGGCTACACCTTC.

CDR3 DNA: TGTGCCAGCAGTTTTGGTGCGGGTTTGACCGGGGAGCTGTTTTTT. It codes for CASSFGAGLTGELFF. This rearrangement joins TRBV28 to TRBJ2-2; D may be TRBD2 (5 bases). CDR1 is MDHEN, CDR2 SYDVKM, per germline. CDR3 size: 15 residues. Deletions cut 3 bases from V and 5 bases from J, with 13 bases between.

The chain carries TRBV18 and TRBJ1-2; the D is unclear. Germline lookup yields CDR1 KGHSH and CDR2 LQKENI. V was clipped by 6 bases and J by 1 base, with 12 bases between them. This CDR3 is 14 amino acids long. The CDR3: CASSPMADNYGYTF. CDR3 in DNA: TGTGCCAGCTCTCCTATGGCTGATAACTATGGCTACACCTTC. Drawing the rest from reference TRBV18 and TRBJ1-2, the complete variable domain is NAGVMQNPRHLVRRRGQEARLRCSPMKGHSHVYWYRQLPEEGLKFMVYLQKENIIDESGMPKERFSAEFPKEGPSILRIQQVVRGDSAAYFCASSPMADNYGYTFGSGTRLTVV.

The CDR3 here is CAISESTRGNEQYF. The CDR3 nucleotides read TGTGCCATCAGTGAGTCGACTAGGGGAAACGAGCAGTACTTC. The chain links TRBV10-3 to TRBJ2-7; D is perhaps TRBD2 (6 bases). This CDR3 has 14 amino acids. Germline loops: CDR1 ENHRY, CDR2 SYGVKD. The V end lost 0 bases, the J end lost 5 bases, and 11 bases lay between the germline ends.

The rearrangement uses TRBV5-1 and TRBJ2-1, with a tentative D call TRBD1 (6 bases). Per germline, CDR1 SGHRS and CDR2 YFSETQ. The V end was cut by 3 bases, the J end by 0 bases, with 13 bases between. The CDR3 length is 16 residues. CDR3 bases: TGCGCCAGCAGCTGGGGGCCAGGGAGCTCCTACAATGAGCAGTTCTTC. Its translation is CASSWGPGSSYNEQFF.

The V and J genes are TRBV9 and TRBJ2-5, with TRBD1 matching over 9 bases. The CDR3 is made up of 15 amino acids. Per the germline V gene, CDR1 is SGDLS and CDR2 is YYNGEE. V dropped 3 bases and J dropped 5; count of bases not matched to a gene: 8. CDR3 amino acids: CASSDPGTGLETQYF. The CDR3 coding sequence is TGTGCCAGCAGCGACCCCGGGACAGGGCTCGAGACCCAGTACTTC.

This sequence joins TRBV7-9 and TRBJ1-1; perhaps TRBD1 as D (5 bases). The CDR3 runs 14 residues. Trimming cost V 5 bases and J 1 base, with 11 bases left between them. Germline V gene sequence: CDR1 SEHNR, CDR2 FQNEAQ (reference sequence). The CDR3 DNA sequence: TGTGCCAGCAGCGGGGGTAGCTGGAACACTGAAGCTTTCTTT. Protein sequence: CASSGGSWNTEAFF. Drawing the rest from reference TRBV7-9 and TRBJ1-1, the complete variable domain is DTGVSQNPRHKITKRGQNVTFRCDPISEHNRLYWYRQTLGQGPEFLTYFQNEAQLEKSRLLSDRFSAERPKGSFSTLEIQRTEQGDSAMYLCASSGGSWNTEAFFGQGTRLTVV.

The genes are TRBV11-2 and TRBJ2-1; 8 nucleotides agree with TRBD2. V shed 6 bases and J 6 bases; nucleotides not matched to a gene: 7. In germline, CDR1 is SGHAT, CDR2 FQNNGV. The CDR3 runs to 14 residues. CDR3 region: CASRRSGALNEQFF. CDR3 DNA: TGTGCCAGCAGACGTAGCGGGGCCCTCAATGAGCAGTTCTTC.